Given below is one TCR beta chain in context. The sample belongs to a study of blood T cells in healthy people across ages. The wider study: Every two T cells gave about one barcoded beta molecule via template switching.

A sample-barcoded 5' primer and a J-beta primer mix were used in a second PCR of roughly 6 to 12 cycles. TCRdb fed the 5' RACE reads into MiXCR, producing one record per CDR3 protein. The repertoire holds 780,000 or so distinct CDR3 sequences, roughly 56% seen once, with about a quarter in the top ten. PBMCs were isolated at a quantity of at least 6.5 million per sample. The CDR3 spans 15 residues. The trim removed 4 bases at V and 2 bases at J, leaving 5 bases unmatched. The clonotype originates from a middle-aged man in good health. The chain joins TRBV12-3 or TRBV12-4 to TRBJ1-5; 7 bases match TRBD1. The source material was blood. CDR3 protein: CASSSRGQGNQPQHF. The DNA of the CDR3 is TGTGCCAGCAGTTCACGCGGACAGGGCAATCAGCCCCAGCATTTT.